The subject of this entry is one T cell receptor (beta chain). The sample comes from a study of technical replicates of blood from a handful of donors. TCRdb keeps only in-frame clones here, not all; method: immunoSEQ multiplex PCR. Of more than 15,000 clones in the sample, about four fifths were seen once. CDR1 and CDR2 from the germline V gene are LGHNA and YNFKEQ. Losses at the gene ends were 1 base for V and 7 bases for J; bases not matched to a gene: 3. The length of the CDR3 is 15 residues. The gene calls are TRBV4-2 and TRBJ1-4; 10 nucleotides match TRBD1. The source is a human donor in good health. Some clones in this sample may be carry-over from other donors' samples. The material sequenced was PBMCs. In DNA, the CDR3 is TGTGCCAGCAGCCAAGGACAGGGGGCAGGTGAAAAACTGTTTTTT. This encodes CASSQGQGAGEKLFF.